Listed below are T cell receptor beta chains from one sample, sequenced in a study of T cells in Graves' hyperthyroidism and ophthalmopathy. TCRdb re-called the multiplex PCR reads with MiXCR, one entry per CDR3 protein. The profile shows approximately 400,000 distinct CDR3 sequences, around 16% of them singletons. The material sequenced was blood. The source of these receptors is a woman aged 18-29 years with Graves' hyperthyroidism that later progressed to Graves' ophthalmopathy. The CDR3 runs from the conserved cysteine through the conserved F or W. Fields, in order: clone size, V gene, J gene, D gene, CDR3 protein, CDR3 DNA. A D gene is named only where the DNA matches it firmly. Part of the rows lack a size; the others show once, few, many or a class for expanded clones.

abundance: few; v_gene: TRBV6-1; j_gene: TRBJ2-7; d_gene: TRBD1; CDR3aa: CASRARWDRGSEQYF; CDR3nt: TGTGCCAGCAGGGCCCGTTGGGACAGAGGGTCCGAGCAGTACTTC
abundance: many; v_gene: TRBV27; j_gene: TRBJ1-5; d_gene: TRBD1; CDR3aa: CASIIDRGCLSNQPQHF; CDR3nt: TGTGCCAGCATCATTGACAGGGGGTGTTTGAGCAATCAGCCCCAGCATTTT
abundance: -; v_gene: TRBV7-6; j_gene: TRBJ1-2; d_gene: -; CDR3aa: CASSSPGGGQYGYTF; CDR3nt: TGTGCCAGCAGCTCGCCGGGGGGGGGTCAATATGGCTACACCTTC
abundance: many; v_gene: TRBV7-2; j_gene: TRBJ2-3; d_gene: TRBD1; CDR3aa: CASSLGGGAPDTQYF; CDR3nt: TGTGCCAGCAGCTTAGGAGGGGGCGCACCAGATACGCAGTATTTT
abundance: -; v_gene: TRBV7-2; j_gene: TRBJ2-2; d_gene: TRBD2; CDR3aa: CASSFSAGGHTGELFF; CDR3nt: TGTGCCAGCAGCTTCTCAGCGGGAGGCCACACCGGGGAGCTGTTTTTT
abundance: few; v_gene: TRBV28; j_gene: TRBJ1-4; d_gene: -; CDR3aa: CASSLQQGGTNEKLFF; CDR3nt: TGTGCCAGCAGTTTACAACAGGGAGGAACTAATGAAAAACTGTTTTTT
abundance: -; v_gene: TRBV6-1; j_gene: TRBJ2-5; d_gene: TRBD2; CDR3aa: CASSRPRGRSVDHQETQYF; CDR3nt: TGTGCCAGCAGTCGTCCTCGCGGGAGAAGTGTAGATCACCAAGAGACCCAGTACTTC
abundance: few; v_gene: TRBV20-1; j_gene: TRBJ2-1; d_gene: -; CDR3aa: CSALYNEQFF; CDR3nt: TGCAGTGCCCTTTACAATGAGCAGTTCTTC
abundance: few; v_gene: TRBV30; j_gene: TRBJ1-6; d_gene: -; CDR3aa: CAWSIEGNGNSPLHF; CDR3nt: TGTGCCTGGAGTATTGAAGGCAATGGCAATTCACCCCTCCACTTT
abundance: few; v_gene: TRBV15; j_gene: TRBJ2-3; d_gene: -; CDR3aa: CATSRDAYRRLPTDTQYF; CDR3nt: TGTGCCACCAGCAGAGATGCCTACCGTAGGCTCCCCACAGATACGCAGTATTTT
abundance: few; v_gene: TRBV25-1; j_gene: TRBJ1-1; d_gene: -; CDR3aa: CASREGGGTEAFF; CDR3nt: TGTGCCAGCAGGGAGGGGGGAGGCACTGAAGCTTTCTTT
abundance: many; v_gene: TRBV7-8; j_gene: TRBJ2-5; d_gene: -; CDR3aa: CASSLTRIARRWETQYF; CDR3nt: TGTGCCAGCAGCTTAACCCGAATCGCGAGGAGGTGGGAGACCCAGTACTTC
abundance: few; v_gene: TRBV20-1; j_gene: TRBJ2-2; d_gene: -; CDR3aa: CSASDGANTGELFF; CDR3nt: TGCAGTGCTAGTGACGGGGCTAACACCGGGGAGCTGTTTTTT
abundance: -; v_gene: TRBV6-2/TRBV6-3; j_gene: TRBJ2-2; d_gene: TRBD2; CDR3aa: CASSSYSGRGELFF; CDR3nt: TGTGCCAGCAGTTCCTATAGCGGGAGAGGGGAGCTGTTTTTT
abundance: many; v_gene: TRBV28; j_gene: TRBJ2-1; d_gene: -; CDR3aa: CASRTPMVEQFF; CDR3nt: TGTGCCAGCAGGACGCCAATGGTTGAGCAGTTCTTC
abundance: many; v_gene: TRBV13; j_gene: TRBJ2-5; d_gene: -; CDR3aa: CASRVGGQETQYF; CDR3nt: TGTGCCAGCAGGGTAGGGGGCCAAGAGACCCAGTACTTC
abundance: many; v_gene: TRBV12-3/TRBV12-4; j_gene: TRBJ2-7; d_gene: -; CDR3aa: CASRDRGSYEQYF; CDR3nt: TGTGCCAGCAGGGACAGAGGCTCCTACGAGCAGTACTTC
abundance: -; v_gene: TRBV11-2; j_gene: TRBJ2-1; d_gene: -; CDR3aa: CASSLELMDEQFF; CDR3nt: TGTGCCAGCAGCTTAGAACTAATGGATGAGCAGTTCTTC
abundance: many; v_gene: TRBV27; j_gene: TRBJ1-1; d_gene: -; CDR3aa: CASSWGRVLGNTEAFF; CDR3nt: TGTGCCAGCAGTTGGGGCAGGGTATTGGGGAACACTGAAGCTTTCTTT
abundance: many; v_gene: TRBV30; j_gene: TRBJ1-1; d_gene: -; CDR3aa: CAWSVMGNTEAFF; CDR3nt: TGTGCCTGGAGTGTAATGGGGAACACTGAAGCTTTCTTT